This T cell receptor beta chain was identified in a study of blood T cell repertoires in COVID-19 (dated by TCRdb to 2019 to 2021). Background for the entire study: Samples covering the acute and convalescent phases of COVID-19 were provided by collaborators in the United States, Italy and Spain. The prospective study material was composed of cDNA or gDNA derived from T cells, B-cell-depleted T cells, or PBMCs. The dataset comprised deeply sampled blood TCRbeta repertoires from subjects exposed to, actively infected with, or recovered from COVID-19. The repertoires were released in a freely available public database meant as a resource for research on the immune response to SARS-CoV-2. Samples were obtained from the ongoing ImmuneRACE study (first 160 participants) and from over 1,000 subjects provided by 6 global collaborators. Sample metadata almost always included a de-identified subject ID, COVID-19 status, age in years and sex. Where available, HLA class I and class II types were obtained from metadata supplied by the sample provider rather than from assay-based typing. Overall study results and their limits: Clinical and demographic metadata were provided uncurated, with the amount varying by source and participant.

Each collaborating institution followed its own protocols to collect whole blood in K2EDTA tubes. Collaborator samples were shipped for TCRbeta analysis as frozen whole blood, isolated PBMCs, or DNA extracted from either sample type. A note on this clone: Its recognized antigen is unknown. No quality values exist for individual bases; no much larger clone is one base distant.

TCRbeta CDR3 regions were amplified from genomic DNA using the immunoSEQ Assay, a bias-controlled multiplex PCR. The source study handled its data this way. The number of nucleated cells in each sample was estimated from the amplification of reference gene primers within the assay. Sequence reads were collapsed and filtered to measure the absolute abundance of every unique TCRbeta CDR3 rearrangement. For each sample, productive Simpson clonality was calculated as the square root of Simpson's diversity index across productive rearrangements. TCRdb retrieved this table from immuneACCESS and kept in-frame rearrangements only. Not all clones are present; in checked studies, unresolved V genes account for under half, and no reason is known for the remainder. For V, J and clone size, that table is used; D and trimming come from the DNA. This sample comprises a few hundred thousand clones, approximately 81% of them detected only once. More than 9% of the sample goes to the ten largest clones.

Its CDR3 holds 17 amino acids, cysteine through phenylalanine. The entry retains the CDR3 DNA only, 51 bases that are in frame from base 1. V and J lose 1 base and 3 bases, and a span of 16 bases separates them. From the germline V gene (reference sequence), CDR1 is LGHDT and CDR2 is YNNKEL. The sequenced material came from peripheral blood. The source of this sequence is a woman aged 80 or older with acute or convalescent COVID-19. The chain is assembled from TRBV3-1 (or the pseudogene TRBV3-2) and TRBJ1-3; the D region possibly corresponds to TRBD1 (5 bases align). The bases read TGTGCCAGCAGCCAAGTGGCACTCCTTACAGGTGGAAACACCATATATTTT. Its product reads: CASSQVALLTGGNTIYF.